Each of the 18 T cell receptor beta chains below was sequenced from the same sample in a study of tumor-infiltrating lymphocytes in primary liver carcinoma. Priming with a constant-region primer yielded TCR beta cDNA from 450 to 600 ng total RNA. Three rounds of nested multiplex PCR with slightly modified ARM-PCR produced TCR beta libraries. The opening two PCR rounds, around 9 cycles each, paired TRBV1-TRBV30 forward primers with a C-beta reverse primer. TCRdb processed the multiplex PCR reads anew with MiXCR; each CDR3 protein has one entry. Here the sample spans approximately 330,000 distinct CDR3 sequences, 65% being singletons. In addition to blood RNA drawn from unsorted whole blood, germline DNA was extracted. The specimen sequenced was peripheral blood. Receptor source: a middle-aged man with primary liver carcinoma and hepatitis B virus infection.

On this clonotype: The junction departs from the called germline gene at one end, perhaps through a read error. V and J are TRBV6-6 and TRBJ2-7, with 15 bases fitting TRBD2. This CDR3 spans 19 amino acids. Germline CDR1 MNHNY, CDR2 SVGAGI (reference sequence). The CDR3: CVSSSPSPGLAGGSYEQYF. DNA of the CDR3: TGTGTCAGCAGTTCCCCCAGCCCGGGACTAGCGGGAGGATCCTACGAGCAGTACTTC.

On this clonotype: The missing conserved phenylalanine or tryptophan at the end of this CDR3 makes a read error likely. The limits of the CDR3 on the DNA are not certain, so only TCRdb's listed CDR3 is given. The rearrangement links TRBV11-2 to TRBJ2-5; the table assigns TRBD1, which was not confirmed against the DNA. The CDR3 spans 15 residues, counting both ends. Germline V gives CDR1 SGHAT, CDR2 FQNNGV. The CDR3 spells CASSRRESIPETQYI.

Note on this clonotype: At one of its ends the junction is not consistent with the germline gene, which may arise from a read error. V usage is TRBV5-5 and J usage is TRBJ2-7; 8 positions agree with TRBD2. This CDR3 comprises 15 residues. Looked up from germline, CDR1 is SGHKS and CDR2 is YYEKEE (reference sequence). CDR3 bases: TGTGCCAGCAGCTTAATAGCGAGCGGGGGCTACGAGCAGTACTTT. It translates to CASSLIASGGYEQYF.

There are many counts of this clonotype. CDR3 nucleotides: TGTGCCAGCAGTTACTCGATTCTCAGGGGGAACTACGAGCAGTACTTC. This sequence encodes CASSYSILRGNYEQYF. The chain is built from TRBV6-5 and TRBJ2-7, with TRBD1 matching over 7 bases. In germline, CDR1 is MNHEY, CDR2 SVGAGI. CDR3 length equals 16 residues. After removal of 0 bases from V and 3 bases from J, the junction contained 8 bases not matched to a gene.

Remarks on this clonotype: A junction boundary mismatches the germline segment, possibly from a read error. The chain employs TRBV11-1 and TRBJ1-6; D is undetermined. The CDR3 is 14 residues long. CDR1 and CDR2 from the germline V gene are SGHAT and FQDESV (reference sequence). CDR3 residues: CTSSLAVGAPPLHF. CDR3 coding DNA: TGTACCAGCAGCTTAGCGGTCGGTGCGCCACCCCTCCACTTT.

To note about this clonotype: A read error may account for a junction end that differs from germline. This chain joins TRBV12-3 or TRBV12-4 and TRBJ2-1; no firm D call. The CDR3 totals 13 residues. CDR3 protein: CASSFGLYNEQVF. The CDR3 DNA sequence: TGTGCCAGTAGTTTTGGGCTCTACAATGAGCAGGTCTTC.

In regard to this clonotype: Relative to the germline gene, one junction end is altered; a read error may explain this. The V and J genes are TRBV11-2 and TRBJ2-1; TRBD2 matches at 10 bases. Germline-derived CDR1 and CDR2 are SGHAT and FQNNGV. The length of the CDR3 is 17 residues. CDR3 residues: CTSSLAVSGGSYNVQFF. DNA for the CDR3: TGTACCAGCAGCTTAGCGGTTAGCGGGGGGTCCTACAATGTGCAGTTCTTC.

The chain employs TRBV5-5 and TRBJ1-4, with 9 bases fitting TRBD1. The junction had 8 bases not matched to a gene; V was cut back by 2 bases and J by 6 bases. The CDR3 contains 16 residues. Looked up from germline, CDR1 is SGHKS and CDR2 is YYEKEE (reference sequence). The CDR3 is CASSLPTGGGYEKLFF. The CDR3 nucleotides read TGTGCCAGCAGCTTACCCACAGGGGGCGGTTATGAAAAACTGTTTTTT. Looking up the rest from reference TRBV5-5 and TRBJ1-4 gives the full variable domain: DAGVTQSPTHLIKTRGQQVTLRCSPISGHKSVSWYQQVLGQGPQFIFQYYEKEERGRGNFPDRFSARQFPNYSSELNVNALLLGDSALYLCASSLPTGGGYEKLFFGSGTQLSVL.

In the case of this clonotype: Germline is not matched at one junction end, which may reflect a read error. The rearrangement uses TRBV4-2 and TRBJ2-3; maybe TRBD2 (6 bases). The CDR3 has 16 amino acids. CDR1 LGHNA and CDR2 YNFKEQ come from the germline V gene. CDR3 bases: TGTGCCAGCAGCCAAGCGGCTAGCGCCCACACAGATACGCGGTATTTT. This gives the protein CASSQAASAHTDTRYF.

V usage is TRBV11-2 and J usage is TRBJ2-5, with D possibly being TRBD2 (5 bases). Germline V gives CDR1 SGHAT, CDR2 FQNNGV. Trimming cost V 2 bases and J 4 bases, with 14 bases left between them. The CDR3 contains 15 residues. The CDR3 protein is CASSLIWRATETQYF. As DNA, the CDR3 is TGTGCCAGCAGCTTAATCTGGCGGGCAACAGAGACCCAGTACTTC. Based on the CDR3 plus reference TRBV11-2 and TRBJ2-5, the full variable domain is EAGVAQSPRYKIIEKRQSVAFWCNPISGHATLYWYQQILGQGPKLLIQFQNNGVVDDSQLPKDRFSAERLKGVDSTLKIQPAKLEDSAVYLCASSLIWRATETQYFGPGTRLLVL.

This clonotype showed up just a few times. V and J are TRBV30 and TRBJ1-1; TRBD1 matches at 9 bases. V shed 5 bases, J shed 7 bases, and the junction held 5 bases outside the gene matches. Germline V gene lookup returns CDR1 GTSNPN and CDR2 SVGIG (reference sequence). CDR3 size: 12 residues. In nucleotides, the CDR3 is TGTGCCTGGGGGACAGGGAAGGGTGAAGCTTTCTTT. It codes for CAWGTGKGEAFF.

This chain uses TRBV4-1 with TRBJ1-1; D is ambiguous. Looked up from germline, CDR1 is MGHRA and CDR2 is YSYEKL. This CDR3 spans 16 amino acids. V lost 4 bases and J 5 bases, leaving 20 bases between the germline ends. The CDR3 DNA is TGCGCCAGCAGCCCCACTCGACATGGATGGAAGACTGAAGCTTTCTTT. Translating gives CASSPTRHGWKTEAFF.

Comment on this clonotype: One end of the junction varies from germline; a read error may be responsible. The rearrangement uses TRBV11-2 and TRBJ1-6, with unresolved D. This CDR3 is 17 amino acids long. Germline CDR1 reads SGHAT; CDR2 reads FQNNGV. Written as DNA, the CDR3 is TGTACCAGCAGCCCCTTGACTGGGAGCTCCTATAATTCACCTCTCCACTTT. Residues: CTSSPLTGSSYNSPLHF.

Points on this clonotype: A much larger clonotype is one base distant, so this may be a read error. This chain links TRBV5-1 with TRBJ2-7; tentative D call: TRBD1 (6 bases). CDR1 and CDR2 from the germline V gene are SGHRS and YFSETQ. Trimming stripped 1 base from V and 8 bases from J, with 16 bases between. This CDR3 contains 14 residues. CDR3 region: CASSLNTGSYKQYF. In nucleotides, the CDR3 is TGCGCCAGCAGCTTGAACACAGGGAGTTACAAGCAGTACTTC.

Points on this clonotype: In this CDR3 the conserved last residue, phenylalanine or tryptophan, is missing, so a read error is likely. The gene calls are TRBV7-9 and TRBJ2-3; D is unclear. Germline lookup yields CDR1 SEHNR and CDR2 FQNEAQ (reference sequence). The CDR3 loop spans 14 amino acids. CDR3 nucleotide sequence: TGTGCCAGCAGTTTAGAACAGCCGTCAGATACGCAGTATTTA. Amino acids: CASSLEQPSDTQYL.

The chain is built from TRBV5-1 and TRBJ2-2; D gene uncertain. Germline CDR1 and CDR2: SGHRS and YFSETQ. The V gene lost 0 bases and the J gene lost 2 bases, with 8 bases spanning the gap. The CDR3 covers 15 residues. CDR3 in DNA: TGCGCCAGCAGCTTGGCCGTCAGTAACACCGGGGAGCTGTTTTTT. This gives the protein CASSLAVSNTGELFF.

V is TRBV5-6 and J is TRBJ2-7; no reliable D call. This CDR3 has 12 residues. The germline gives CDR1 SGHDT, CDR2 YYEEEE. Trimming shortened V by 0 bases and J by 6 bases, and 7 bases separated the two germline ends. CDR3 amino acids: CASSLAAVEQYF. The CDR3 DNA is TGTGCCAGCAGCTTGGCCGCGGTCGAGCAGTACTTC.

Concerning this clonotype itself: A read error may account for a junction end that differs from germline. The V and J genes are TRBV7-8 and TRBJ2-5; D may be TRBD2 (6 bases). Per germline, CDR1 SGHVS and CDR2 FQNEAQ. This CDR3 has 14 amino acids. CDR3 region: CASRSGGGQETQYF. For the CDR3, the DNA is TGTGCCAGCAGATCCGGGGGTGGGCAAGAGACCCAGTATTTC.